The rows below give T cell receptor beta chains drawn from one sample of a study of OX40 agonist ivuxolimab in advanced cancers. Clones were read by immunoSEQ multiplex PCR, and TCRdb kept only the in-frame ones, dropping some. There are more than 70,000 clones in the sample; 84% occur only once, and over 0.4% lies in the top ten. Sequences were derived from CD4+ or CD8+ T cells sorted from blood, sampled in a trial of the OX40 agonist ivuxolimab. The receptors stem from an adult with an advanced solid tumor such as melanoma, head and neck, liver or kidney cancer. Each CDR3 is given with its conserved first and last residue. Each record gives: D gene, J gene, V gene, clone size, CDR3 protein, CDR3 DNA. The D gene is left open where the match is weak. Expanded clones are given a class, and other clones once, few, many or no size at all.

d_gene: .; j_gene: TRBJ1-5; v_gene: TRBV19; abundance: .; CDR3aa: CASSARGAERPQHF; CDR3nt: TGTGCCAGTAGTGCAAGGGGGGCCGAGCGGCCCCAGCATTTT
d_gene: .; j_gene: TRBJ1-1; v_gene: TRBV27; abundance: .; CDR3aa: CASRPGGAPTEAFF; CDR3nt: TGTGCCAGCAGGCCGGGGGGGGCGCCGACTGAAGCTTTCTTT
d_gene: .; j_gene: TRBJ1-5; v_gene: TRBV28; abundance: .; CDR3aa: CASSSSSTGLNQPQHF; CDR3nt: TGTGCCAGCAGTTCATCCTCCACGGGCCTCAATCAGCCCCAGCATTTT
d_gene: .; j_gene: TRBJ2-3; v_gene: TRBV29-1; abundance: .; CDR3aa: CSGGAGRSTDTQYF; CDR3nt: TGCAGCGGAGGAGCGGGCCGAAGCACAGATACGCAGTATTTT
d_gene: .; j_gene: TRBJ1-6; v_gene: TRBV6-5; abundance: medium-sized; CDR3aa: CASSYVAGRSPLHF; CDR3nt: TGTGCCAGCAGTTACGTGGCAGGGAGATCACCCCTCCACTTT
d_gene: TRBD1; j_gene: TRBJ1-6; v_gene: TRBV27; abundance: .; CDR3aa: CASSLMALQGNSPLHF; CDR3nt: TGTGCCAGCAGCTTAATGGCTTTACAGGGGAATTCACCCCTCCACTTT
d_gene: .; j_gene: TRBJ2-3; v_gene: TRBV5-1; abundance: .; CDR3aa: CASSFYLTDTQYF; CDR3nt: TGCGCCAGCAGCTTTTACCTCACAGATACGCAGTATTTT
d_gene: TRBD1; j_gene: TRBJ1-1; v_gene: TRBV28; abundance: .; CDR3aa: CASSWGLGQGGTEAFF; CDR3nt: TGTGCCAGCAGTTGGGGCCTGGGGCAGGGGGGCACTGAAGCTTTCTTT
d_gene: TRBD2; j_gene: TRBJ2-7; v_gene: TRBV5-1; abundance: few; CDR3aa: CASSPTSGRTYYEQYF; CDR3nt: TGCGCCAGCAGCCCAACTAGCGGGAGGACCTACTACGAGCAGTACTTC
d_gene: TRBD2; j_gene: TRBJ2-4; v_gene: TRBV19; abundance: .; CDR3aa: CASSMGRTSGRNIQYF; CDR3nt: TGTGCCAGTAGTATGGGTAGGACTAGCGGGAGAAACATTCAGTACTTC
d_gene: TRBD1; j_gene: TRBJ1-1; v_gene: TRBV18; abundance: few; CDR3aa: CASLPPGTGGVEAFF; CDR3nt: TGTGCCAGCTTACCCCCCGGGACAGGAGGGGTTGAAGCTTTCTTT
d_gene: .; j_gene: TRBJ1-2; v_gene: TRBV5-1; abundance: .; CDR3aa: CATKQEGGYGYTF; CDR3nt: TGCGCCACCAAACAGGAGGGTGGCTATGGCTACACCTTC
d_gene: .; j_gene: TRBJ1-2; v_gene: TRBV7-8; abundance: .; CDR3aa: CASSLDRAGLSANYGYTF; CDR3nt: TGTGCCAGCAGCTTAGACCGGGCGGGCCTCTCCGCTAACTATGGCTACACCTTC
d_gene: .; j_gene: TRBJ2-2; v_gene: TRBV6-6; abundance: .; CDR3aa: CASSYSTGELFF; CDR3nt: TGTGCCAGCAGTTACTCCACCGGGGAGCTGTTTTTT
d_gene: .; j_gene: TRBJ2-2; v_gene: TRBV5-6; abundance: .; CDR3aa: CASSTGPTGELFF; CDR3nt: TGTGCCAGCAGCACCGGCCCTACCGGGGAGCTGTTTTTT
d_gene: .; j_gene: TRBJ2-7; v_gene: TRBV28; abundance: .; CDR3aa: CASSRDWRREQYF; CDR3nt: TGTGCCAGCAGTAGGGACTGGCGACGCGAGCAGTACTTC
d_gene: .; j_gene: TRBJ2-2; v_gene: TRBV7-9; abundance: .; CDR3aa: CASSLGDGELFF; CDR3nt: TGTGCCAGCAGCTTAGGGGACGGGGAGCTGTTTTTT
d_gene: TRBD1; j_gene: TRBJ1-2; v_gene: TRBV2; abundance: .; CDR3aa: CASSNDRVRHGYTF; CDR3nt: TGTGCCAGCAGTAATGACAGGGTCCGTCATGGCTACACCTTC
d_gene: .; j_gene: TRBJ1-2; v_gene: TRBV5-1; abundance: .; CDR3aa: CASSLVVGVGYTF; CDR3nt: TGCGCCAGCAGCTTGGTCGTGGGCGTCGGCTACACCTTC
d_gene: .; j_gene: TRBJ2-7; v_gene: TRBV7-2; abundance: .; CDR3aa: CASSFLPYEQYF; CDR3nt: TGTGCCAGCAGCTTCCTACCCTACGAGCAGTACTTC
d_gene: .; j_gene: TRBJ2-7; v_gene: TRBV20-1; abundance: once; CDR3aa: CSAEAYEQYF; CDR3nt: TGCAGTGCTGAAGCCTACGAGCAGTACTTC
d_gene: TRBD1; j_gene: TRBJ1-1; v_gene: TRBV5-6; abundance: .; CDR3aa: CASSWDRASGEAFF; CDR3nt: TGTGCCAGCAGCTGGGACAGGGCGTCGGGTGAAGCTTTCTTT
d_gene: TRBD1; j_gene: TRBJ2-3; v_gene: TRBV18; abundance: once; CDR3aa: CASSPLGQANTDTQYF; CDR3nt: TGTGCCAGCTCACCATTGGGACAGGCAAACACAGATACGCAGTATTTT
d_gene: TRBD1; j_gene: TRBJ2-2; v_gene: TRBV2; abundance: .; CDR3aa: CATRTGDSNTGELFF; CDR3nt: TGTGCCACCAGGACAGGGGACTCCAACACCGGGGAGCTGTTTTTT
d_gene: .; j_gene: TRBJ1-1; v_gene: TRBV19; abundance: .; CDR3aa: CASSQGRKTEAFF; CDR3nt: TGTGCCAGTAGTCAGGGGAGAAAGACTGAAGCTTTCTTT
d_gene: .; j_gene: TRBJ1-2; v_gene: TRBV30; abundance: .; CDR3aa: CAWSNGAYGYTF; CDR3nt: TGTGCCTGGAGTAACGGCGCATATGGCTACACCTTC
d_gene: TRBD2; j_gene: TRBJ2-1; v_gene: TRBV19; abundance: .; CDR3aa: CASRRTSGSFNEQFF; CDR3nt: TGTGCCAGTCGAAGGACTAGCGGGAGCTTCAATGAGCAGTTCTTC
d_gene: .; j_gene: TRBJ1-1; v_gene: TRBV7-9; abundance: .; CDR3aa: CASSAGRDTEAFF; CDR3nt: TGTGCCAGCAGCGCCGGACGTGACACTGAAGCTTTCTTT
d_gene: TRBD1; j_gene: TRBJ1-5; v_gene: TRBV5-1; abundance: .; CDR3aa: CASSLGDSSNQPQHF; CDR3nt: TGCGCCAGCAGCTTGGGGGACAGTTCCAATCAGCCCCAGCATTTT
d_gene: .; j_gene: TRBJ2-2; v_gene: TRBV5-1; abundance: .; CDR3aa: CASSWTVTGELFF; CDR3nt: TGCGCCAGCAGCTGGACAGTCACCGGGGAGCTGTTTTTT
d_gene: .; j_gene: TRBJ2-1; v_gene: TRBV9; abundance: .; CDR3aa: CASSVGGPGYNEQFF; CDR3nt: TGTGCCAGCAGCGTAGGAGGGCCGGGGTACAATGAGCAGTTCTTC
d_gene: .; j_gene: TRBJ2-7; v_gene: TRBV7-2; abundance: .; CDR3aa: CASNPRGVSYEQYF; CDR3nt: TGTGCCAGCAACCCTAGGGGGGTATCCTACGAGCAGTACTTC
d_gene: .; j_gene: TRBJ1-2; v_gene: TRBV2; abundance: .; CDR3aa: CATRRTDLDGYTF; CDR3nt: TGTGCCACGAGGAGGACGGACCTGGATGGCTACACCTTC
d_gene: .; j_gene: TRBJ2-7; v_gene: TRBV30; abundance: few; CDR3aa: CAWSVGRYEQYF; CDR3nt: TGTGCCTGGAGTGTAGGCCGCTACGAGCAGTACTTC
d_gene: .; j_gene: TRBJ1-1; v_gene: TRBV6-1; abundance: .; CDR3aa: CASTLTWDTEAFF; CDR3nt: TGTGCCAGCACCCTAACGTGGGACACTGAAGCTTTCTTT
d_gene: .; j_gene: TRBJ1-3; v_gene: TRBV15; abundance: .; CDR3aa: CATSRVQGEPSGNTIYF; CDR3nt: TGTGCCACCAGCAGAGTACAGGGAGAACCCTCTGGAAACACCATATATTTT
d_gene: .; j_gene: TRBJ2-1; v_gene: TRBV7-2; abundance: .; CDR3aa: CASSFRAGHYEQFF; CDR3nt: TGTGCCAGCAGCTTCCGAGCGGGCCATTATGAGCAGTTCTTC
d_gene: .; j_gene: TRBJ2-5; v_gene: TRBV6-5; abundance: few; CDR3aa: CAVGQPGRETQYF; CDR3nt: TGTGCCGTTGGACAGCCGGGGCGGGAGACCCAGTACTTC
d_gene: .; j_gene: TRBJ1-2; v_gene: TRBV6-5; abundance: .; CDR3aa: CASSTRGSGYTF; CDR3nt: TGTGCCAGCAGTACCAGGGGTTCCGGCTACACCTTC
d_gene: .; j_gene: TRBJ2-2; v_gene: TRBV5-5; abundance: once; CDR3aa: CASSLGTRNTGELFF; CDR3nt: TGTGCCAGCAGCTTGGGGACAAGAAACACCGGGGAGCTGTTTTTT
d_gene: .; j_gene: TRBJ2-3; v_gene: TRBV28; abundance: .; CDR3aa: CASREQGSTDTQYF; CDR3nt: TGTGCCAGCAGGGAACAGGGAAGCACAGATACGCAGTATTTT
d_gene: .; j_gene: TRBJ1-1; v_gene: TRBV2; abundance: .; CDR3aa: CASSVRRANTEAFF; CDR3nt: TGTGCCAGCAGTGTCCGGCGAGCGAACACTGAAGCTTTCTTT
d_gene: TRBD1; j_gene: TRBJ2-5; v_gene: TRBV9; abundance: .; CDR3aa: CASSAGTASETQYF; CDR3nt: TGTGCCAGCAGCGCCGGGACAGCATCAGAGACCCAGTACTTC
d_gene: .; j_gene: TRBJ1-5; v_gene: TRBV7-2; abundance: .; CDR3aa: CASSLKGGDQPQHF; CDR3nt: TGTGCCAGCAGCTTAAAAGGGGGGGATCAGCCCCAGCATTTT
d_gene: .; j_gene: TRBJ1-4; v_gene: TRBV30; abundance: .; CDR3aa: CAWSGGLVATNEKLFF; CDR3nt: TGTGCCTGGAGTGGTGGTCTGGTTGCAACTAATGAAAAACTGTTTTTT